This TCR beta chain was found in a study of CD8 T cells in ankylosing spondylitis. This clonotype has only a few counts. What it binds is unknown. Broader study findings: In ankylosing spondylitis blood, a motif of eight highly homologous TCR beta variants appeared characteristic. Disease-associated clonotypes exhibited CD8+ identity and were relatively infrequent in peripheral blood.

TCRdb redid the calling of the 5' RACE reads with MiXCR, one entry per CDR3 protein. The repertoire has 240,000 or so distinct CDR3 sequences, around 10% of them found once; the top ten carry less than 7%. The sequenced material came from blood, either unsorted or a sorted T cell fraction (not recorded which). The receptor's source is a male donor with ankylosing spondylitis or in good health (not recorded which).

The CDR3 region is CASSPQIEDTQYF. Written as DNA, the CDR3 is TGTGCCAGCAGCCCTCAAATTGAAGATACGCAGTATTTT. The chain joins TRBV7-2 to TRBJ2-3, with no clear D. The CDR3 sequence is 13 residues long. In germline, CDR1 is SGHTA, CDR2 FQGNSA. V was trimmed by 5 bases and J by 5 bases, leaving 11 bases between them.